This TCR beta chain comes out of a study of cytomegalovirus exposure and HLA in healthy donors. A note on this clone: Its antigen remains unknown.

Study-level points and caveats: TCR beta V- and J-gene trimming, according to a later analysis, was linked to a missense DCLRE1C variant.

Researchers ran the PCR with 60 Vbeta and 13 Jbeta primers. Some clones are missing from TCRdb's copy, which holds only in-frame ones; the method was immunoSEQ multiplex PCR. The top ten hold roughly 1.5% of the sample, which has 150,000 to 200,000 clones, around four fifths seen once. The sample consisted of PBMCs. The receptor's source is a woman in her 30s in good health and CMV-seronegative.

CDR3: CASRGTGGDSPLHF. The CDR3 bases are TGTGCCAGCAGGGGGACAGGAGGGGATTCACCCCTCCACTTT. The chain combines TRBV6-6 with TRBJ1-6; the match to TRBD1 covers 8 bases. The germline V gene encodes CDR1 MNHNY and CDR2 SVGAGI (reference sequence). J was trimmed by 8 bases and V by 6 bases; bases with no gene match: 6. The CDR3 covers 14 residues.